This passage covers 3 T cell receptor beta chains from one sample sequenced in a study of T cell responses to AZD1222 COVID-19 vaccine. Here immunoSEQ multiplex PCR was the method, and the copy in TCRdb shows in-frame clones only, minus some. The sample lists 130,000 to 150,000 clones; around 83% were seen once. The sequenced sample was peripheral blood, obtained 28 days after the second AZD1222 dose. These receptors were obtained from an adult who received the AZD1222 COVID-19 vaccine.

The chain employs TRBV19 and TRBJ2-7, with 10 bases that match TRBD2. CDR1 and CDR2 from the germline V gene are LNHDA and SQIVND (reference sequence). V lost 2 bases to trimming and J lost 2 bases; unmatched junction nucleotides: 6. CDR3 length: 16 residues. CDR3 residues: CASSIPRSGRTYEQYF. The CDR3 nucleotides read TGTGCCAGTAGTATACCCCGTAGCGGGAGGACCTACGAGCAGTACTTC.

CDR3 region: CAIKLAGSYEQYF. The CDR3 bases are TGTGCCATCAAACTAGCGGGTTCCTACGAGCAGTACTTC. The chain has TRBV10-3 and TRBJ2-7; 9 bases fit TRBD2. Germline V CDR1 and CDR2: ENHRY, SYGVKD. The ends lost 7 bases at V and 1 base at J; junction bases unmatched: 2. The CDR3 is 13 amino acids.

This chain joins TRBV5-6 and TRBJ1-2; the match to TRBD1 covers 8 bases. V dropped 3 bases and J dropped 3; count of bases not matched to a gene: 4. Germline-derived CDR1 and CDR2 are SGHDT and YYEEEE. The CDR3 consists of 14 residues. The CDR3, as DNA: TGTGCCAGCAGCTCCGGACAGGGACACTATGGCTACACCTTC. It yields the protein CASSSGQGHYGYTF.